One sample yielded the 9 T cell receptor beta chains listed below, sequenced in a study of tumor-infiltrating lymphocytes in primary liver carcinoma. Co-extraction of RNA and DNA was performed on about 19-32 mg of unsorted bulk tissue. Constant-region priming of approximately 500 ng total RNA yielded TCR beta cDNA. ARM-PCR, slightly modified, supplied the TCR beta libraries through three nested multiplex PCR rounds. PCR rounds one and two used TRBV1-TRBV30 forward primers with a C-beta reverse primer for roughly 10 cycles each. TCRdb re-called the multiplex PCR reads through MiXCR, storing one row per CDR3 protein. The sample has 100,000 to 150,000 distinct CDR3 sequences, around 64% seen once; the top ten hold roughly 8%. Sequencing was done on a sample of liver tumor tissue from sampling region 3. Subset: tumor region T3, left-lateral pole. The receptors shown here come from a woman aged 60-70 years with primary liver carcinoma and hepatitis B virus infection.

A word on this clonotype: A junction boundary mismatches the germline segment, possibly from a read error. This chain joins TRBV2 and TRBJ1-5; 9 positions agree with TRBD1. CDR1 and CDR2 from the germline V gene are SNHLY and FYNNEI. CDR3 length: 15 residues. This chain's CDR3 is CACSNNGQGNQPQHF. The CDR3 DNA is TGTGCCTGCAGTAATAACGGACAGGGGAATCAGCCCCAGCATTTT.

The table lists this clonotype with a few counts. This likely comes from a read error, as the CDR3 has no conserved phenylalanine or tryptophan at its end. V gene TRBV28 combines with J gene TRBJ1-1; D call uncertain. Deletions cut 3 bases from V and 3 bases from J, with 5 bases between. Germline V lookup: CDR1 MDHEN, CDR2 SYDVKM. This CDR3 spans 12 amino acids. The CDR3 loop is CASSLGHTEAFS. The CDR3 region has the DNA TGTGCCAGCAGTTTGGGTCACACTGAAGCTTTCTCT.

This clonotype has only a few counts. V and J are TRBV19 and TRBJ1-1; D ambiguous. The V end was cut by 8 bases, the J end by 0 bases, with 7 bases between. The CDR3 sequence is 12 residues long. Germline loops: CDR1 LNHDA, CDR2 SQIVND (reference sequence). The CDR3 protein is CASAHLNTEAFF. For the CDR3, the DNA is TGTGCCAGTGCACACCTGAACACTGAAGCTTTCTTT.

This clonotype was picked up many times. V gene TRBV6-2 or TRBV6-3 combines with J gene TRBJ2-1; 9 bases are a match to TRBD2. The CDR3 length is 14 residues. The V and J ends lost 6 bases and 7 bases, in that order; junction bases with no gene match: 7. The germline V gene encodes CDR1 MNHEY and CDR2 SVGEGT. The CDR3: CASRSGTSRNEQFF. The DNA of the CDR3 is TGTGCCAGCAGATCCGGGACTAGCAGGAATGAGCAGTTCTTC.

With regard to this clonotype: An end of the junction differs from the germline gene, which may be a read error. This sequence joins TRBV6-5 and TRBJ2-1, with D perhaps matching TRBD1 (5 bases). CDR3 length equals 15 residues. Germline V gene sequence: CDR1 MNHEY, CDR2 SVGAGI. The CDR3 sequence: CASSPRQPSYNEQFF. Here the CDR3 DNA reads TGTGCCAGCAGCCCCAGACAGCCGTCCTACAATGAGCAATTCTTC.

A word on this clonotype: A much larger clonotype is one base distant, so this may be a read error. V gene TRBV10-3 combines with J gene TRBJ2-2, with 7 bases that match TRBD1. CDR3 length equals 16 residues. CDR1 is ENHRY, CDR2 SYGVKD, per germline. The CDR3 DNA sequence: TGTGCCATCAGTGGATCAGGGGGTATGAACACCCGGGAGCTGTTTTTT. Protein product: CAISGSGGMNTRELFF.

Comment on this clonotype: A much larger clone differs from this one at a single base, so this may be a read error. This chain links TRBV10-2 with TRBJ2-5; 9 nucleotides align to TRBD1. Looked up from germline, CDR1 is WSHSY and CDR2 is SAAADI. This CDR3 has 17 residues. V trimming: 3 bases; J trimming: 6 bases; junction bases outside the gene matches: 14. The CDR3 coding sequence is TGCGCCAGCAGTGACCCCTACCGGGACAGGGAAATGAAGACCCAGTACTTC. Translation: CASSDPYRDREMKTQYF.

The rearrangement links TRBV29-1 to TRBJ2-1; the D is unclear. CDR3 size: 12 residues. CDR1 and CDR2 (germline): SQVTM, ANQGSEA. The V end lost 5 bases, the J end lost 5 bases, and 10 bases lay between the germline ends. Written as DNA, the CDR3 is TGCAGCGTTAGGGCAGGAGACAATGAGCAGTTCTTC. Encoded protein: CSVRAGDNEQFF.

A word on this clonotype: Possible read error: a much larger clone is one base away. The rearrangement links TRBV14 to TRBJ1-4; D remains unclear. CDR1 is SGHDN, CDR2 FVKESK, per germline. The CDR3 spans 11 residues. The CDR3 reads CASSQVGKLSF. In DNA, the CDR3 is TGTGCCAGCAGCCAAGTCGGGAAACTGTCTTTT.